This T cell receptor beta chain came from a study of blood T cell repertoires in COVID-19. Study summary: Samples came from the United States, Italy and Spain, spanning acute and convalescent COVID-19. From T cells, B-cell-depleted T cells, or PBMCs came the material, which was cDNA or gDNA.

While infection was still active, Seattle patients were enrolled and then followed longitudinally. Germline assignment: CDR1 LGHDT and CDR2 YNNKEL (reference sequence). The V and J ends lost 4 bases and 6 bases respectively, with 19 bases between them. The CDR3 consists of 16 residues. In the authors' methods: By means of reference gene primer amplification, nucleated cell counts were estimated. Profiled with immunoSEQ multiplex PCR; TCRdb holds only in-frame clones, not every one. The V and J calls and clone size come from that table; D and trimming were worked out from the DNA. This table holds 300,000 to 400,000 clones, more than 70% found once.

The source of this sequence is a woman in her 70s with COVID-19, enrolled during active disease. The genes are TRBV3-1 (or the pseudogene TRBV3-2) and TRBJ2-1, with D maybe TRBD2 (7 bases). The sequenced sample consisted of peripheral blood. DNA for the CDR3: TGTGCCAGCAGCCGGTGGTCGGGGGGCCAGGGCAATGAGCAGTTCTTC. Its protein is CASSRWSGGQGNEQFF.